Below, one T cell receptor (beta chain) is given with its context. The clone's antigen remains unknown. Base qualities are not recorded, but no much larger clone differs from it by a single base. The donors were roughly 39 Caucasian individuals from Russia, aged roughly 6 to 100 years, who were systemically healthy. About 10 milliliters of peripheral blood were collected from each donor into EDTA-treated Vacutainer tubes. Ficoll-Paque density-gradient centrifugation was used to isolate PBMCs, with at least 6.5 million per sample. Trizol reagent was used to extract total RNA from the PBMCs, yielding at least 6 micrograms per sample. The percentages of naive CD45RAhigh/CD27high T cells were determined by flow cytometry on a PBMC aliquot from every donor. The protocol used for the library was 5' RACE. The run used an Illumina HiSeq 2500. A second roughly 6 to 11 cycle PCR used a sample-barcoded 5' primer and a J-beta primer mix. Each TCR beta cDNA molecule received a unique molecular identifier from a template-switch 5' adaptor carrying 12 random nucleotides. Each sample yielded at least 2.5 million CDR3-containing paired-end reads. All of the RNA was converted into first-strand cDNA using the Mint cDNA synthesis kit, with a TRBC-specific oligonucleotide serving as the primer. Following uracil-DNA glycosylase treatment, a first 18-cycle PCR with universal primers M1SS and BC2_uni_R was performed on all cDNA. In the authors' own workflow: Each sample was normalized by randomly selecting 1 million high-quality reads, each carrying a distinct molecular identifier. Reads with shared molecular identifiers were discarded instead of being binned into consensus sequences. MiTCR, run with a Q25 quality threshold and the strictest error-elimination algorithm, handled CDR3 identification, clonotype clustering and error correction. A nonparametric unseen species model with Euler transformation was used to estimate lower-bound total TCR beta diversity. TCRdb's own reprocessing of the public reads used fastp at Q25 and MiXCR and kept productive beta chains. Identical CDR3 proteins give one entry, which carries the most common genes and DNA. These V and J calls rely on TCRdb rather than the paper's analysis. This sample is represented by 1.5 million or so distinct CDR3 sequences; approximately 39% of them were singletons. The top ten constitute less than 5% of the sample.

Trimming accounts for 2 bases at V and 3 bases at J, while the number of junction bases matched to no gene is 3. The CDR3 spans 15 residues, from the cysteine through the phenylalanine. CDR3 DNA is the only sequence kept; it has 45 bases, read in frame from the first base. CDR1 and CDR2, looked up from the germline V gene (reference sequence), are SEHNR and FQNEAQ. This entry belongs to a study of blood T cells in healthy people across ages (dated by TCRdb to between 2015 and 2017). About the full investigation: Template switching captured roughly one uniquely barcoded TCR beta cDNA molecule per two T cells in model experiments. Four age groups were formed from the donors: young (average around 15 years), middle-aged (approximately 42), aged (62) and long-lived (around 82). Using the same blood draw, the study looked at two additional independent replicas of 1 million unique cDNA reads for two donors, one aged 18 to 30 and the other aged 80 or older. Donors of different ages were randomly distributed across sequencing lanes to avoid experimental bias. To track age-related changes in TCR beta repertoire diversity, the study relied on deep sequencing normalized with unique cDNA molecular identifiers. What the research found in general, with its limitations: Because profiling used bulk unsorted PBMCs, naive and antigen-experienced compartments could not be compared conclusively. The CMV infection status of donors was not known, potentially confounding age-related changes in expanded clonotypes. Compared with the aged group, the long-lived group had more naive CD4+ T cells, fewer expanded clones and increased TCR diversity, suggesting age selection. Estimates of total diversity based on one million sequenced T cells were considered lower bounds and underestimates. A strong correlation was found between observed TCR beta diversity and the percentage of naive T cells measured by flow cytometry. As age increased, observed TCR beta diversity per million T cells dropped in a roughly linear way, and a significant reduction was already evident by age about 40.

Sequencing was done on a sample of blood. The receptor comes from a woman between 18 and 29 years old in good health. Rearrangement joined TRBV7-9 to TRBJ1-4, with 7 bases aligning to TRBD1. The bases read TGTGCCAGCAGCTTACTTACAGGGGCTAATGAAAAACTGTTTTTT. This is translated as CASSLLTGANEKLFF.